This T cell receptor beta chain was profiled in a study of CD4 T cells in relation to SARS-CoV-2 and coronaviruses. Study-wide background: ViraFEST: approximately 10-day antigen culture of PBMCs, then TCR beta CDR3 sequencing.

As to this clone: Its antigen remains unknown.

Unexposed donor CD4+ T cells date from about 2011-2018, before the COVID-19 pandemic. After ten to eleven days of culture, CD4+ T cells were isolated. Cells permitting, SARS-CoV-2 S/N and four cold-coronavirus spikes were tested on unexposed-donor CD4+ T cells. Two million PBMCs per well were cultured with 8.5 to 10 IU/ml IL-2. There are 15 residues in the CDR3. Germline V gives CDR1 MNHEY, CDR2 SVGEGT. V was pared by 4 bases and J by 6 bases, with 6 bases of the junction left unmatched. This table comes from immunoSEQ multiplex PCR, and its TCRdb copy is limited to in-frame clones, with some not included. The sample has 9,500 to 13,000 clones, approximately 82% seen once.

The specimen sequenced was CD4+ T cells from PBMCs, cultured in vitro. The sequence derives from a human donor in good health. The chain employs TRBV6-2 or TRBV6-3 and TRBJ2-1, with 10 bases matching TRBD1. In DNA, the CDR3 is TGTGCCAGCAGTTGGGGGACAGGGGTCGCCAATGAGCAGTTCTTC. It translates to CASSWGTGVANEQFF.